The clone carrying this TCR beta chain was observed once. Its antigen is not known. Trimming took off 2 bases at V and 5 bases at J, with 0 bases between the two ends. CDR3 length: 11 residues. CDR1 and CDR2 (germline): LNHDA, SQIVND (reference sequence). Assay used: immunoSEQ multiplex PCR; TCRdb lists only in-frame clones, some missing. The table lists about 470,000 clones, around 79% of them singletons, with less than 15% in the top ten. This entry belongs to a study of shared clonotypes between healthy human individuals. Whole-study results and caveats: Clonotype sharing levels among donors were expected to vary with sequencing depth. The sole specimen, blood, was sampled, and tissue repertoires likely differ.

When samples were unsorted, roughly 100 million PBMCs were used for genomic DNA. The sequenced material came from PBMCs. This sequence joins TRBV19 and TRBJ1-4; D unclear. The sequence was collected from a woman aged 40 to 49 in good health. Some clones in this sample may be carry-over from other donors' samples. This CDR3 is CASSINEKLFF. The CDR3 DNA sequence: TGTGCCAGTAGTATAAATGAAAAACTGTTTTTT.